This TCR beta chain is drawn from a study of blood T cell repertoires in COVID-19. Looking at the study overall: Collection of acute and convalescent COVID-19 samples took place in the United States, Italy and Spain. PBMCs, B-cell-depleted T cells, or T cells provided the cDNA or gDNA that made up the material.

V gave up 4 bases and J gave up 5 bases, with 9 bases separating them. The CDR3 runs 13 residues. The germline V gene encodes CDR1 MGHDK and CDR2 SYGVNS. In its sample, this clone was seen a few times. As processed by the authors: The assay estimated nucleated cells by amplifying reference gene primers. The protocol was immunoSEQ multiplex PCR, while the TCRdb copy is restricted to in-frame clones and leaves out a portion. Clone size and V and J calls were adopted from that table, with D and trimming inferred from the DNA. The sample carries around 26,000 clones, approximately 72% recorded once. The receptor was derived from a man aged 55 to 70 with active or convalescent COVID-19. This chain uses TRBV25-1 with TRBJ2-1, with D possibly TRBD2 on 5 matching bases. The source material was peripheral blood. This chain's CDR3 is CASSGQRNNEQFF. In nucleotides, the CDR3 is TGTGCCAGCAGTGGCCAGCGGAACAATGAGCAGTTCTTC.